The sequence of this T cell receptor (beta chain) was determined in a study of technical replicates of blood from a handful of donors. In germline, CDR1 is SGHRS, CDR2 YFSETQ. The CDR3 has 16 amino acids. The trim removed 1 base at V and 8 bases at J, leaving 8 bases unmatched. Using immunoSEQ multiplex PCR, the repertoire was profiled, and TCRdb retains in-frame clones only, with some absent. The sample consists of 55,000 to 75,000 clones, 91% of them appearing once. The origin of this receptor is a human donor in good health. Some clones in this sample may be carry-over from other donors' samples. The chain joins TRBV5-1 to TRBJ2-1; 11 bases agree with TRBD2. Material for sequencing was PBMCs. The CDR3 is CASSLRLAGGEDEQFF. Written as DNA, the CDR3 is TGCGCCAGCAGCTTGAGGCTAGCGGGGGGCGAGGATGAGCAGTTCTTC.